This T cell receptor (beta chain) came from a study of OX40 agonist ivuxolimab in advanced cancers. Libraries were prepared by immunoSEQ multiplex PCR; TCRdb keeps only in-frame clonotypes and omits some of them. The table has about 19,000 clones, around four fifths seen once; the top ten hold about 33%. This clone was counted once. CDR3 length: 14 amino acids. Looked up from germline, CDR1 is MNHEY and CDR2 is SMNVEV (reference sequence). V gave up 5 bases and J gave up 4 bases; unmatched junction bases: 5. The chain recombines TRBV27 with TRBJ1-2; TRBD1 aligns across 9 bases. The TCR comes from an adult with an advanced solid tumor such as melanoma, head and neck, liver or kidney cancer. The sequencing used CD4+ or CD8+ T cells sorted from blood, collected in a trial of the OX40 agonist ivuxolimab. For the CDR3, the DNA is TGTGCCAGCAGTCCGAAGGGACAGGGCTATGGCTACACCTTC. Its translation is CASSPKGQGYGYTF.